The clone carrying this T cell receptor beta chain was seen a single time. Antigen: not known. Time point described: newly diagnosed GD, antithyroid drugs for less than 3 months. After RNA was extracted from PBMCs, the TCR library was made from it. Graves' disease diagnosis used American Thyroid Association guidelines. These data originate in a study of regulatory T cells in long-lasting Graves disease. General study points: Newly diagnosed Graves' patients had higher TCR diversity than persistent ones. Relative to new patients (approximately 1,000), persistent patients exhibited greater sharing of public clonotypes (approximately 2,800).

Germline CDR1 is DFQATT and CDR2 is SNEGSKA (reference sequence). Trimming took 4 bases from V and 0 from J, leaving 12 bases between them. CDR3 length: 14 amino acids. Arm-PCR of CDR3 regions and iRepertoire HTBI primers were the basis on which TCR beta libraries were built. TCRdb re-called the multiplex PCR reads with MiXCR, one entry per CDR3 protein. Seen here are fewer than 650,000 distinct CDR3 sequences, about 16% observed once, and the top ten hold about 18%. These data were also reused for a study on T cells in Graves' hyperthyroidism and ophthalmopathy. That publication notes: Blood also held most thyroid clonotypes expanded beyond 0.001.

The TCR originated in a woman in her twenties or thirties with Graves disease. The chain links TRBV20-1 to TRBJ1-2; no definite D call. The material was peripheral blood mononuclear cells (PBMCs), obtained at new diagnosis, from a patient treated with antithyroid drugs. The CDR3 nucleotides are TGCAGTGCTAAGAACCGGGCCTCTAACTATGGCTACACCTTC. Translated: CSAKNRASNYGYTF.